This TCR beta chain was recorded in a study of T-cell memory formation after mild COVID-19. This CDR3 region has 15 residues. Germline-derived CDR1 and CDR2 are SGHRS and YFSETQ. V dropped 0 bases and J dropped 2; count of bases not matched to a gene: 3. Regarding this clonotype: Antigen specificity is unknown.

Findings and limits, study-wide: Mainly in CM and EM were contracting CD4+ clones; CD8+ were in EMRA. Contracting clones, day 15 to 85, had balanced CD4/CD8, and later expanders favored CD4+. That cross-reactive memory joined was suggested by some responding clones appearing in pre-infection memory.

TCR alpha and TCR beta cDNA libraries carrying sample barcodes and UMIs came from 5'RACE with constant-segment primers. TCRdb reprocessed the 5' RACE reads via MiXCR and lists one record per CDR3 protein. The sample contains hundreds of thousands of distinct CDR3 sequences, roughly a sixth of which appear only once. Sequencing was carried out using PBMCs or a T cell subset sorted from them (not recorded which). The chain joins TRBV5-1 to TRBJ2-3; 7 bases agree with TRBD1. This receptor was taken from a man in his late teens or twenties who had mild COVID-19 (a few samples of this study predate the infection). Cell type and time point are not known. CDR3: CASSLVGGFTDTQYF. The CDR3 nucleotides are TGCGCCAGCAGCTTGGTAGGGGGCTTCACAGATACGCAGTATTTT. The full variable domain, in which reference TRBV5-1 and TRBJ2-3 provide the parts outside the CDR3, is KAGVTQTPRYLIKTRGQQVTLSCSPISGHRSVSWYQQTPGQGLQFLFEYFSETQRNKGNFPGRFSGRQFSNSRSEMNVSTLELGDSALYLCASSLVGGFTDTQYFGPGTRLTVL.